These T cell receptor beta chains were read from a single sample in a study of blood T cell repertoires in COVID-19. TCRdb keeps only in-frame clones here, not all; method: immunoSEQ multiplex PCR. This sample has under 200,000 clones, with around nine tenths found just once. The sequenced sample consisted of peripheral blood. These receptors originate from a man between 18 and 29 years old with active or convalescent COVID-19. Each CDR3 is given with its conserved first and last residue. The order of the fields is clone size, V gene, D gene, J gene, CDR3 DNA, CDR3 protein. A D gene is named only where the DNA matches it firmly. Not all rows give a size; the values are once, few, many and, for expanded clones, a class.

NA,TRBV6-2/TRBV6-3,TRBD1,TRBJ1-3,TGTGCCAGCAGTTACCGAAGACAGGGTCAACCAAACACCATATATTTT,CASSYRRQGQPNTIYF
NA,TRBV5-1,NA,TRBJ2-5,TGCGCCAGCAGCTATTCAGGGCCCCAAGAGACCCAGTACTTC,CASSYSGPQETQYF
NA,TRBV3-1/TRBV3-2,NA,TRBJ1-1,TGTGCCAGCAGCCCGGGACTTGGGAACACTGAAGCTTTCTTT,CASSPGLGNTEAFF
once,TRBV7-5,NA,TRBJ1-5,TGTGCCAGAAGCCCAACCCGCCCGGACAGGGGGCGGGAAGGCAATCAGCCCCAGCATTTT,CARSPTRPDRGREGNQPQHF
NA,TRBV5-6,TRBD1,TRBJ2-6,TGTGCCAGCAGCTTGGGACAGGGGCTTGGGGCCAACGTCCTGACTTTC,CASSLGQGLGANVLTF
few,TRBV5-6,NA,TRBJ1-2,TGTGCCAGCAGCTTGGTGCAGATTGATGGCTACACCTTC,CASSLVQIDGYTF
NA,TRBV19,NA,TRBJ1-5,TGTGCCAGTAGTATGGATGCCGGGTTCGATCAGCCCCAGCATTTT,CASSMDAGFDQPQHF
NA,TRBV2,NA,TRBJ1-1,TGTGCCAGCAGCAGGGACACAGGAGAGAACACTGAAGCTTTCTTT,CASSRDTGENTEAFF
NA,TRBV7-2,NA,TRBJ1-3,TGTGCCAGCAGCTTAGTTGGGGGGGGCCCCTCTGGAAACACCATATATTTT,CASSLVGGGPSGNTIYF
NA,TRBV30,NA,TRBJ1-6,TGTGCCTCGGATCTAAGGAGGGGTCGGAATTCACCCCTCCACTTT,CASDLRRGRNSPLHF
NA,TRBV6-4,NA,TRBJ2-1,TGTGCCAGCAGTGACAGCGGAAGCTCCTACAATGAGCAGTTCTTC,CASSDSGSSYNEQFF
few,TRBV6-7,NA,TRBJ2-1,TGTGCCAGCAGTTACTCGATGAAGGGGCCCGTAGCTTTGACATACAATGAGCAGTTCTTC,CASSYSMKGPVALTYNEQFF
NA,TRBV30,TRBD2,TRBJ2-5,TGTGCCTGGAGAAGGGCTAGCGGGAGCGGAGAGACCCAGTACTTC,CAWRRASGSGETQYF
NA,TRBV5-5,NA,TRBJ1-2,TGTGCCAGCAGCGCACGAGCGGAAAGCTATGGCTACACCTTC,CASSARAESYGYTF
few,TRBV11-1,TRBD1,TRBJ1-6,TGTGCCAGCAGCCTCATACAGGGGTGGAATTCACCCCTCCACTTT,CASSLIQGWNSPLHF
NA,TRBV7-2,NA,TRBJ1-3,TGTGCCAGCAGCTTAAGAGGACAGCTAAGCTCTGGAAACACCATATATTTT,CASSLRGQLSSGNTIYF
NA,TRBV6-1,TRBD1,TRBJ1-6,TGTGCCAGCAGTGAGTATCGAACAATGACAGGGACGGATAATTCACCCCTCCACTTT,CASSEYRTMTGTDNSPLHF
NA,TRBV6-1,TRBD2,TRBJ2-3,TGTGCCAGCAGTGCTTGGACTAGCGGGAGAATCGCAGATACGCAGTATTTT,CASSAWTSGRIADTQYF
once,TRBV19,TRBD2,TRBJ2-1,TGTGCCAGTAAAATGGGGACTAGCGGAAGGGGTGAGCAGTTCTTC,CASKMGTSGRGEQFF
NA,TRBV29-1,NA,TRBJ1-1,TGCAGCGTTGTGGGGCACACTGAAGCTTTCTTT,CSVVGHTEAFF
NA,TRBV12-3/TRBV12-4,NA,TRBJ1-1,TGTGCCAGCAGTTTCGGGGGGTATACTGAAGCTTTCTTT,CASSFGGYTEAFF
NA,TRBV11-2,NA,TRBJ1-1,TGTGCCAGCAGCTCGACAGTAACCACTGAAGCTTTCTTT,CASSSTVTTEAFF
NA,TRBV3-1/TRBV3-2,NA,TRBJ2-5,TGTGCCAGCAGCCAAGACAGGGTTCAAGAGACCCAGTACTTC,CASSQDRVQETQYF
NA,TRBV5-1,TRBD1,TRBJ2-1,TGCGCCAGCAGCCCAGCGGGACAGGGTGATCTTGGTTGGTTCTTC,CASSPAGQGDLGWFF
NA,TRBV6-5,NA,TRBJ2-5,TGTGCCAGCTCCAGGGCCCTGGGCCAAGAGACCCAGTACTTC,CASSRALGQETQYF
NA,TRBV7-7,NA,TRBJ2-1,TGTGCTATCGGGAATGTAAATGAGCAGTTCTTC,CAIGNVNEQFF
NA,TRBV3-1/TRBV3-2,NA,TRBJ1-5,TGTGCCAGCAGCCAAGACTTGAATCAGCCCCAGCATTTT,CASSQDLNQPQHF
NA,TRBV2,NA,TRBJ2-7,TGTGCCAGCAGTCCGGGACTCGTGTCCTACGAGCAGTACTTC,CASSPGLVSYEQYF
NA,TRBV2,NA,TRBJ2-7,TGTGCCAGCACTGTAGCCGAGAGCTCCTACGAGCAGTACTTC,CASTVAESSYEQYF
NA,TRBV25-1,TRBD2,TRBJ2-1,TGTGCCAGCAGTGAATATGGGTGGCTAGCGGGAGGTGAGCAGTTCTTC,CASSEYGWLAGGEQFF
NA,TRBV25-1,TRBD2,TRBJ2-7,TGTGCCAGCAGTCCCACTAGCGGGGGGGTCTACGAGCAGTACTTC,CASSPTSGGVYEQYF
NA,TRBV30,TRBD1,TRBJ2-7,TGTGCCTGGAGTCCCCACCGGGACAGGGTTACCTACGAGCAGTACTTC,CAWSPHRDRVTYEQYF
few,TRBV7-2,TRBD1,TRBJ1-2,TGTGCCAGCAGTCGTCTCCAAGGACAGGCTTCAAGGTCCACTATTGGCTACACCTTC,CASSRLQGQASRSTIGYTF
once,TRBV5-1,TRBD1,TRBJ2-7,TGCGCCAGCAGCTTGTCGGGACAGGGGTACGAGCAGTACTTC,CASSLSGQGYEQYF
NA,TRBV18,TRBD1,TRBJ1-6,TGTGCCAGCTCACCGTCGACAGGGGAAAATAATTCACCCCTCCACTTT,CASSPSTGENNSPLHF
once,TRBV9,NA,TRBJ1-1,TGTGCCAGCAGCGTTCAGGGAAACACTGAAGCTTTCTTT,CASSVQGNTEAFF
NA,TRBV6-5,NA,TRBJ2-5,TGTGCCAGCACAGCTAGCTGGAGGGAGACCCAGTACTTC,CASTASWRETQYF
NA,TRBV7-2,NA,TRBJ1-5,TGTGCCAGCAGCCAGGGAAATAGCAATCAGCCCCAGCATTTT,CASSQGNSNQPQHF
NA,TRBV5-6,NA,TRBJ2-5,TGTGCCAGCAGGATGAGGCTCTGGGAGACCCAGTACTTC,CASRMRLWETQYF
NA,TRBV3-1/TRBV3-2,NA,TRBJ2-3,TGTGCCAGCAGCCAAGGGCCCCCGTCGCTGTATTTT,CASSQGPPSLYF